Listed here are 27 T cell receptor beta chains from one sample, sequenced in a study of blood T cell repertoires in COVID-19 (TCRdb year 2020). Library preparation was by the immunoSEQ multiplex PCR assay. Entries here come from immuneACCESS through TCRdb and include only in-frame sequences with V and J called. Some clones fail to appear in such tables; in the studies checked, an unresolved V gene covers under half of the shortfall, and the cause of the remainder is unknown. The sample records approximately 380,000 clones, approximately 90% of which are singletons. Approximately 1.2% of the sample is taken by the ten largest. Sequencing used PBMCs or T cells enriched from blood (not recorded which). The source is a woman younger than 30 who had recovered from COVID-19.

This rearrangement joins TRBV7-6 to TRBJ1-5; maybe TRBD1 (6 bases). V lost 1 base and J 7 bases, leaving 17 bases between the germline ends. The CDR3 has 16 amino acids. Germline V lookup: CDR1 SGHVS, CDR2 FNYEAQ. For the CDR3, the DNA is TGTGCCAGCAGCTTAGATCGGGGGGCCGGAGGGCAGCCCCAGCATTTT. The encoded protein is CASSLDRGAGGQPQHF.

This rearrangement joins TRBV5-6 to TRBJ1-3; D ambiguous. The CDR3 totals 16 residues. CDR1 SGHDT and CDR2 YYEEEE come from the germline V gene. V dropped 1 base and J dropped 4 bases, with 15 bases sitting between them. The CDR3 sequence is CASSLFVTAGGNTIYF. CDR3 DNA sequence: TGTGCCAGCAGCTTGTTTGTGACTGCTGGGGGAAACACCATATATTTT.

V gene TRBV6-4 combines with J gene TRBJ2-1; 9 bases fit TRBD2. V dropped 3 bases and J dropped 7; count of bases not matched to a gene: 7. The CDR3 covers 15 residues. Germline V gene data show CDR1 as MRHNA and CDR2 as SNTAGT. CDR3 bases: TGTGCCAGCAGTGATGAAGCGGGGGGACCTAATGAGCAGTTCTTC. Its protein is CASSDEAGGPNEQFF.

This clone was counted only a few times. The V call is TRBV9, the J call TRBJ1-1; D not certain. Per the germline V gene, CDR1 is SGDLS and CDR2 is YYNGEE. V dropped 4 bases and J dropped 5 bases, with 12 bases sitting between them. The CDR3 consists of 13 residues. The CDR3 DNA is TGTGCCAGCAGCCCTCCGGGAACAACTGAAGCTTTCTTT. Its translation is CASSPPGTTEAFF.

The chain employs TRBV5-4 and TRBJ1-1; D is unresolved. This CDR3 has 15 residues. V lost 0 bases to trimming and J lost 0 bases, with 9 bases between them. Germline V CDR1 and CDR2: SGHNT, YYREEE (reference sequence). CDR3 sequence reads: CASSLAGSVNTEAFF. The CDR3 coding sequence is TGTGCCAGCAGCTTGGCCGGCAGCGTGAACACTGAAGCTTTCTTT.

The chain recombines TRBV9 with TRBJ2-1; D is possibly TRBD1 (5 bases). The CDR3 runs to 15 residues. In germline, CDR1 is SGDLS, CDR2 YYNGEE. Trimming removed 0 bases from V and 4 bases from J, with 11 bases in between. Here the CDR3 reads CASSVDSGFYNEQFF. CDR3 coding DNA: TGTGCCAGCAGCGTAGACTCAGGGTTTTACAATGAGCAGTTCTTC. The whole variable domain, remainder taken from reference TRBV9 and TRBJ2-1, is DSGVTQTPKHLITATGQRVTLRCSPRSGDLSVYWYQQSLDQGLQFLIQYYNGEERAKGNILERFSAQQFPDLHSELNLSSLELGDSALYFCASSVDSGFYNEQFFGPGTRLTVL.

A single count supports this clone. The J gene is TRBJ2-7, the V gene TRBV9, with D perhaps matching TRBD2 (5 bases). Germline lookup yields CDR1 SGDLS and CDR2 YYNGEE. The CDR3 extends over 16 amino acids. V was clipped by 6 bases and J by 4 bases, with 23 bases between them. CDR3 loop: CASTDGPGNGLYEQYF. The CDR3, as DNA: TGTGCCAGCACCGACGGACCGGGGAATGGGCTGTACGAGCAGTACTTC.

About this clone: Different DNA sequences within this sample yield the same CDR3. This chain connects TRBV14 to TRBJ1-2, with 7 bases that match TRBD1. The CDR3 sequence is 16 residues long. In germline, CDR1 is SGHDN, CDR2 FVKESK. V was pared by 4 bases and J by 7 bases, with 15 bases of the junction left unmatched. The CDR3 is CASSPSQGGKYGGYTF. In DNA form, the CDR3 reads TGTGCCAGCAGCCCCTCCCAAGGGGGCAAATATGGTGGCTACACCTTC.

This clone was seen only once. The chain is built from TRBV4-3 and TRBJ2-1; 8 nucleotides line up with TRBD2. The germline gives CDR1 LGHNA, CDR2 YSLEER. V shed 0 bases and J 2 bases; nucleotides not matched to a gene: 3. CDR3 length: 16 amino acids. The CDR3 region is CASSQDSGGAYNEQFF. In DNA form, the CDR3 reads TGCGCCAGCAGCCAAGATTCGGGGGGGGCCTACAATGAGCAGTTCTTC.

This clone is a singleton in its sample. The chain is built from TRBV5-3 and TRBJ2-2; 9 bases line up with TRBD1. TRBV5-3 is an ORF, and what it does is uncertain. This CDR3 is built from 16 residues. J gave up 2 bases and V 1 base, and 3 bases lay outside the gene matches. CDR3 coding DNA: TGTGCCAGAAGCTTGTGGACAGGGGCAAACACCGGGGAGCTGTTTTTT. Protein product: CARSLWTGANTGELFF.

DNA of the CDR3: TGTGCCAGCAGCCGCAGTCGGGAGGCTGAAGCTTTCTTT. Protein: CASSRSREAEAFF. J is TRBJ1-1 and V is TRBV7-3; D unresolved. The CDR3 length is 13 residues. The V gene's germline CDR1 is SGHTA and CDR2 FQGTGA. V was pared by 5 bases and J by 6 bases, with 13 bases between.

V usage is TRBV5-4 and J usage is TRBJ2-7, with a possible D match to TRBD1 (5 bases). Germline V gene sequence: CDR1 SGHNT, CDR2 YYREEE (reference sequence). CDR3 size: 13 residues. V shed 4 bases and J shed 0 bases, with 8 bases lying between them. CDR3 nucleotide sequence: TGTGCCAGCAGCAGACAGAGCTCCTACGAGCAGTACTTC. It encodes CASSRQSSYEQYF.

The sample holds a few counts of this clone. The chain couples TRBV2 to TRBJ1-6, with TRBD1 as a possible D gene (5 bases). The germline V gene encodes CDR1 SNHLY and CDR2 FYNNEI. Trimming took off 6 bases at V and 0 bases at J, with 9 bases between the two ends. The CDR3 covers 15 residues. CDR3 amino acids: CASRGQSSYNSPLHF. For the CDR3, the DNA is TGTGCCAGCAGGGGGCAGTCCTCCTATAATTCACCCCTCCACTTT. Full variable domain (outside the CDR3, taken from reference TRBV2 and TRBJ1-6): EPEVTQTPSHQVTQMGQEVILRCVPISNHLYFYWYRQILGQKVEFLVSFYNNEISEKSEIFDDQFSVERPDGSNFTLKIRSTKLEDSAMYFCASRGQSSYNSPLHFGNGTRLTVT.

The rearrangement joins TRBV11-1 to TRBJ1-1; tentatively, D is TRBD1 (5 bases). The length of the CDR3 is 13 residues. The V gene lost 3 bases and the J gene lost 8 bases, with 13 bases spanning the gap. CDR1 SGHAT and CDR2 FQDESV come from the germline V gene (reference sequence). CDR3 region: CASSFRVLGEAFF. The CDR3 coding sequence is TGTGCCAGCAGCTTCAGGGTGTTGGGGGAAGCTTTCTTT.

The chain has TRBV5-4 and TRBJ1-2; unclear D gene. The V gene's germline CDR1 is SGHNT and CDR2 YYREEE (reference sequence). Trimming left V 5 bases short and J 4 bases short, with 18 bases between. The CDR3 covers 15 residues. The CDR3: CASRQQYTAVYGYTF. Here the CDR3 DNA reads TGTGCCAGCAGACAACAATACACCGCTGTCTATGGCTACACCTTC.

CDR3 coding DNA: TGTGCCATCAGTGTTGGAGGAAGCTATGGCTACACCTTC. It yields the protein CAISVGGSYGYTF. The V call is TRBV10-3, the J call TRBJ1-2; D remains ambiguous. The length of the CDR3 is 13 residues. Germline assignment: CDR1 ENHRY and CDR2 SYGVKD. The V and J ends lost 4 bases and 4 bases respectively, with 10 bases between them.

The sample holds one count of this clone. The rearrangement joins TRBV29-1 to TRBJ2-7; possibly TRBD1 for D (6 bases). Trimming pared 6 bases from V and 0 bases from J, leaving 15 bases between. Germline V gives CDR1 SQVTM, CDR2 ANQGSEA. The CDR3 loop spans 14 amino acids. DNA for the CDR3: TGCAGCGTAAGGACAGTAGTAAACTCCTACGAGCAGTACTTC. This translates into CSVRTVVNSYEQYF.

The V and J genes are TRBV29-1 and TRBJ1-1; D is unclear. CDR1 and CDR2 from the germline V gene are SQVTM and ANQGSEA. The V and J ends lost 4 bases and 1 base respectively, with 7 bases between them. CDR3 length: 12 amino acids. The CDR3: CSVVGGNTEAFF. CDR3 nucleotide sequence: TGCAGCGTTGTCGGTGGGAACACTGAAGCTTTCTTT.

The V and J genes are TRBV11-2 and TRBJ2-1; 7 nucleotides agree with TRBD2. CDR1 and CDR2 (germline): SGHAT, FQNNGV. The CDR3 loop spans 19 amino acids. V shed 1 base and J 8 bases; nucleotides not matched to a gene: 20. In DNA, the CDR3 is TGTGCCAGCAGCTTAGTACACAAGAGGGGTGCCCGGGGGGTAGATGAGCAGTTCTTC. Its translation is CASSLVHKRGARGVDEQFF.

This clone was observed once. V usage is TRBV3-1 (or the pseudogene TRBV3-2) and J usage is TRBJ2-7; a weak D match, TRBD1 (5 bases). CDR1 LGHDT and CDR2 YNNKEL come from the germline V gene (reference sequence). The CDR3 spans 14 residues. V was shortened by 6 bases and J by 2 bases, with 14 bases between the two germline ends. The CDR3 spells CASSPRQSTYEQYF. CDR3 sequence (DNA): TGTGCCAGCAGTCCCCGACAGTCTACCTACGAGCAGTACTTC.

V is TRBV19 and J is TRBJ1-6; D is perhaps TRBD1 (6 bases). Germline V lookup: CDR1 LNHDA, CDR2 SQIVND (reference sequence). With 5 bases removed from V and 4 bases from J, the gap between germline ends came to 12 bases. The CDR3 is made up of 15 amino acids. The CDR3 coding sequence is TGTGCCAGTAGTCCTTCGAGGGGGTATAATTCACCCCTCCACTTT. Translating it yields CASSPSRGYNSPLHF.

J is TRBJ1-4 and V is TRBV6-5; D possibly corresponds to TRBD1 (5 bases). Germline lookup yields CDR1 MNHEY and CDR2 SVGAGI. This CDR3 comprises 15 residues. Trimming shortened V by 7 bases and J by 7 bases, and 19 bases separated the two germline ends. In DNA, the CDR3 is TGTGCCAGCAAACGGTCCGGGGGGGAGGGTGAAAAACTGTTTTTT. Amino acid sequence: CASKRSGGEGEKLFF.

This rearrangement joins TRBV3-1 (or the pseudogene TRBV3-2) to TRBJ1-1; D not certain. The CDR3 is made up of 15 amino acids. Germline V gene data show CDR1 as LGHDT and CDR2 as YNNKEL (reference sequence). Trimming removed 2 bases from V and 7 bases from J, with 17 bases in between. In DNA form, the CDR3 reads TGTGCCAGCAGCCAACCTCTATTGAGCAAGAATGAAGCTTTCTTT. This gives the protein CASSQPLLSKNEAFF.

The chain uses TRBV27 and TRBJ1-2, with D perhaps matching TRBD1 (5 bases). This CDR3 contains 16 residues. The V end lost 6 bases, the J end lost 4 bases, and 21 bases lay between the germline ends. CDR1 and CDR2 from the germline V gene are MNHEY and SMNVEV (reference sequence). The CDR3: CASSSLWGGSPYGYTF. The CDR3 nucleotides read TGTGCCAGCAGCAGTTTATGGGGGGGGTCCCCCTATGGCTACACCTTC.

The CDR3 coding sequence is TGTGCCAGCACGCGGACGGGGGGGTATGCAGATACGCAGTATTTT. Encoded protein: CASTRTGGYADTQYF. The rearrangement uses TRBV6-5 and TRBJ2-3; 8 bases map to TRBD2. With V trimmed by 7 bases and J by 4 bases, 10 bases remained unmatched. This CDR3 region has 15 residues. Germline V gives CDR1 MNHEY, CDR2 SVGAGI.

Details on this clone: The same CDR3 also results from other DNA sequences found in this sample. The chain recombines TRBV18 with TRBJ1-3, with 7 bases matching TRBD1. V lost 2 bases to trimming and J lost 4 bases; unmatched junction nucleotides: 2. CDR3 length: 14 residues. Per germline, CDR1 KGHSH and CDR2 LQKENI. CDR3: CASSPTGDGNTIYF. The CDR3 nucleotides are TGTGCCAGCTCACCAACAGGGGACGGAAACACCATATATTTT.

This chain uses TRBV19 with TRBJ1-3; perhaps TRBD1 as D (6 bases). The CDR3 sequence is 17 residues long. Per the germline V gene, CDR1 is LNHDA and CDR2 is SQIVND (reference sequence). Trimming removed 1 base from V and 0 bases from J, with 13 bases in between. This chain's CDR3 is CASSIAAGGSSGNTIYF. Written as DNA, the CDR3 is TGTGCCAGTAGTATAGCCGCGGGGGGCTCCTCTGGAAACACCATATATTTT.